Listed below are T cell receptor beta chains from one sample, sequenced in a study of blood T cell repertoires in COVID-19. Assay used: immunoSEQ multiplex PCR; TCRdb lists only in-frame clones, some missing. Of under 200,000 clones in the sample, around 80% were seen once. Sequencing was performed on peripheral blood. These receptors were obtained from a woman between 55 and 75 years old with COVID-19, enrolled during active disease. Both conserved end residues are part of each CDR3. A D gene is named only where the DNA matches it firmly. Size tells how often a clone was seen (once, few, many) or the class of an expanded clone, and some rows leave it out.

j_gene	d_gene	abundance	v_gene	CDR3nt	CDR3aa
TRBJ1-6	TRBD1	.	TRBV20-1	TGCAGTGCTAGTATGCCGGGACAGGATAATTCACCCCTCCACTTT	CSASMPGQDNSPLHF
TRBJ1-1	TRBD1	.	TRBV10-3	TGTGCCATCAGGCGGGACAGGGCGGGTGACACTGAAGCTTTCTTT	CAIRRDRAGDTEAFF
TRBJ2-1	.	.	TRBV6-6	TGTGCCAGCAGTTATGTAGGGGGGGCCGATGATGAGCAGTTCTTC	CASSYVGGADDEQFF
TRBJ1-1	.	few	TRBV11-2	TGTGCCAGCAGCTTAACCCAAGCGGGGGCTGAAGCTTTCTTT	CASSLTQAGAEAFF
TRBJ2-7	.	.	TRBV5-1	TGCGCCAGCAGCTTGGCCTGGCGTGTGGCGGGAAGCTCCTACGAGCAGTACTTC	CASSLAWRVAGSSYEQYF
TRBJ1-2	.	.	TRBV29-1	TGCAGCGTTGAGGCAGATTTTAACTATGGCTACACCTTC	CSVEADFNYGYTF
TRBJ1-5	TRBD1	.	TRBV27	TGTGCCAGCAGTGAGGACAGGGGATCAATGCATTTT	CASSEDRGSMHF
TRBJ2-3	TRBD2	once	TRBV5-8	TGTGCCAGCAGCCTTAGCGGGGCCACAGATACGCAGTATTTT	CASSLSGATDTQYF
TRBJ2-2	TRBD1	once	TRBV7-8	TGTGCCAGCAGCTTCCGGGACAGGGGTAACACCGGGGAGCTGTTTTTT	CASSFRDRGNTGELFF
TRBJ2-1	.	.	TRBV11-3	TGTGCCAGCAGCTTAGCTGGCCCCCGGGCGGGGCCCCTCTACAATGAGCAGTTCTTC	CASSLAGPRAGPLYNEQFF
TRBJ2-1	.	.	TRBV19	TGTGCCAGTAGGTGGGACTTGGAGGTTGATGAGCAGTTCTTC	CASRWDLEVDEQFF
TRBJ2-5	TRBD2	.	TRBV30	TGTGCCTGGAGTCCCCCTTCTAGCGGGCAAGAGACCCAGTACTTC	CAWSPPSSGQETQYF
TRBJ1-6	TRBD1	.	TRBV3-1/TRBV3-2	TGTGCCAGCAGCCAGGCCGGGACAGGGGGCGGTAATTCACCCCTCCACTTT	CASSQAGTGGGNSPLHF
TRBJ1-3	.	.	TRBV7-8	TGTGCCAGCAGCCGACAGACTGGAAACACCATATATTTT	CASSRQTGNTIYF
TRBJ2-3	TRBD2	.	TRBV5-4	TGTGCCAGCAGCTTGCGTCTAGCGGGAGGGCCAACAGATACGCAGTATTTT	CASSLRLAGGPTDTQYF